This T cell receptor beta chain was profiled in a study of blood T cell repertoires in COVID-19. At the level of the study: Some COVID-19 samples were acute and others convalescent; all came from the United States, Italy and Spain. Sources were T cells, B-cell-depleted T cells, or PBMCs; the material itself was cDNA or gDNA.

Trimming removed 5 bases from V and 3 bases from J; junction bases left unmatched: 3. The CDR3 consists of 13 residues. From germline, CDR1 is SGHAT and CDR2 FQNNGV. Original processing methods: Reference gene primer amplification in the assay estimated nucleated cell counts. The table came from immunoSEQ multiplex PCR; TCRdb's copy has only in-frame clones and leaves some out. For V, J and clone size, that table is used; D and trimming come from the DNA. The sample records 56,000 or so clones, around 87% being singletons. This TCR was recovered from a man in his forties or fifties with acute or convalescent COVID-19. Specimen: peripheral blood. The chain is built from TRBV11-2 and TRBJ1-1; TRBD1 matches at 7 bases. This CDR3 is CASSPGGYTEAFF. CDR3 in DNA: TGTGCCAGCAGCCCAGGGGGGTACACTGAAGCTTTCTTT.